The next 7 T cell receptor beta chains were all read from a single sample in a study of radiotherapy plus CTLA-4 blockade in lung cancer. Clones were sequenced by immunoSEQ multiplex PCR, and TCRdb holds only the in-frame ones, with some missing. In the table there are tens of thousands of clones, over 60% of which are singletons. Sequencing was performed on peripheral blood, taken from a patient treated with radiotherapy plus ipilimumab. The receptors were gathered from a human donor with non-small cell lung cancer that progressed on radiotherapy plus ipilimumab.

The chain joins TRBV9 to TRBJ1-2, with TRBD1 as a possible D gene (6 bases). Per the germline V gene, CDR1 is SGDLS and CDR2 is YYNGEE. Trimming left V 0 bases short and J 4 bases short, with 16 bases between. The CDR3 runs to 16 residues. The CDR3 loop reads CASSVGIGGSGYGYTF. In nucleotides, the CDR3 is TGTGCCAGCAGCGTAGGGATAGGGGGAAGTGGCTATGGCTACACCTTC.

The chain employs TRBV28 and TRBJ2-5; D may match TRBD1 or TRBD2 (5 bases each). CDR3 length: 14 amino acids. V lost 5 bases, J lost 5 bases, and 15 bases lay in between. Germline V lookup: CDR1 MDHEN, CDR2 SYDVKM. The CDR3 is CASSPPGTGETQYF. In DNA, the CDR3 is TGTGCCAGCAGTCCCCCCGGGACGGGGGAGACCCAGTACTTC.

This clone is a singleton in its sample. The V gene is TRBV7-8, the J gene TRBJ2-1; TRBD1 agrees at 10 bases. Germline loops: CDR1 SGHVS, CDR2 FQNEAQ. The junction had 10 bases not matched to a gene; V was cut back by 8 bases and J by 12 bases. This CDR3 is built from 13 residues. CDR3 nucleotides: TGTGCCAGCGCCAGACAGGGGGCCCGGTCGCAGTTCTTC. Protein sequence: CASARQGARSQFF.

This clone was recorded once. J is TRBJ2-1 and V is TRBV19; TRBD1 aligns across 8 bases. This CDR3 spans 16 amino acids. V lost 4 bases, J lost 3 bases, and 8 bases stayed unmatched. Germline CDR1 is LNHDA and CDR2 is SQIVND (reference sequence). The CDR3 loop reads CASSRLTGAFYNEQFF. Here the CDR3 DNA reads TGTGCCAGTAGTAGGTTGACAGGGGCTTTCTACAATGAGCAGTTCTTC.

A remark on this clone: At one end the junction does not follow the germline gene, possibly because of a read error. Other DNA sequences in the same sample also yield this CDR3. This chain uses TRBV5-4 with TRBJ2-2, with D uncertain. There are 13 residues in the CDR3. The germline V gene has CDR1 SGHNT and CDR2 YYREEE (reference sequence). The CDR3 nucleotides are TGCGCCAGCAGCTCAGGACGGACCGGGGAGCTGTTTTTT. It specifies CASSSGRTGELFF.

V gene TRBV6-1 combines with J gene TRBJ1-6, with 9 nucleotides matching TRBD1. With V trimmed by 6 bases and J by 7 bases, 4 bases remained unmatched. The CDR3 has 14 amino acids. CDR1 and CDR2 (germline): MNHNS, SASEGT. CDR3 coding DNA: TGTGCCAGCAGCCTGACAGGGGGAAATTCACCCCTCCACTTT. It specifies CASSLTGGNSPLHF.

The gene calls are TRBV2 and TRBJ1-5; D gene uncertain. V lost 6 bases and J lost 4, with 10 bases in between. The length of the CDR3 is 13 residues. The V gene's germline CDR1 is SNHLY and CDR2 FYNNEI. CDR3 region: CASRPTVNQPQHF. Written as DNA, the CDR3 is TGTGCCAGCAGACCGACGGTAAATCAGCCCCAGCATTTT.